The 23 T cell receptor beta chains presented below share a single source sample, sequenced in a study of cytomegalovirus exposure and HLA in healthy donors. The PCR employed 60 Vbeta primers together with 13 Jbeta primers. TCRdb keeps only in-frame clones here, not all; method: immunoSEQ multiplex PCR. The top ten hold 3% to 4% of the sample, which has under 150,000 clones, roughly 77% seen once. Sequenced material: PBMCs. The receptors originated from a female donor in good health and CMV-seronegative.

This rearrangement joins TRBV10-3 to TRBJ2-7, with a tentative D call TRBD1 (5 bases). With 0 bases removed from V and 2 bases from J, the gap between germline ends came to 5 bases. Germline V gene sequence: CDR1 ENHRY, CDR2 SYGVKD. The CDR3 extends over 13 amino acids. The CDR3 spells CAISESGPYEQYF. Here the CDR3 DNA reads TGTGCCATCAGTGAGTCGGGGCCCTACGAGCAGTACTTC.

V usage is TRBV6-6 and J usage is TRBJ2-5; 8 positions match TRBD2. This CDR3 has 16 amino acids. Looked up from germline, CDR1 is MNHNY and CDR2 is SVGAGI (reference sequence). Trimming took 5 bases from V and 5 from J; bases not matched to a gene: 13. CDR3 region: CASSPARGDRGETQYF. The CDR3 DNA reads TGTGCCAGCAGTCCCGCGCGGGGGGACCGGGGGGAGACCCAGTACTTC.

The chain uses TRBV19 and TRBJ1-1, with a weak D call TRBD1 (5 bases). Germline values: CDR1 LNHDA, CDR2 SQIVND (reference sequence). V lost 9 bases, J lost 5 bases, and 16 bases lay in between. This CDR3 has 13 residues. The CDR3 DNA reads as TGTGCCAGCCGGGACGGGAGGAGAACTGAAGCTTTCTTT. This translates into CASRDGRRTEAFF.

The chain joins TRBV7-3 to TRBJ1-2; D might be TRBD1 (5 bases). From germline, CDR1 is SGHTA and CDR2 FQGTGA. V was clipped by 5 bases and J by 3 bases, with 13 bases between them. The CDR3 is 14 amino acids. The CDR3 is CASSPTGFHYGYTF. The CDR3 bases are TGTGCCAGCAGCCCTACAGGATTCCACTATGGCTACACCTTC.

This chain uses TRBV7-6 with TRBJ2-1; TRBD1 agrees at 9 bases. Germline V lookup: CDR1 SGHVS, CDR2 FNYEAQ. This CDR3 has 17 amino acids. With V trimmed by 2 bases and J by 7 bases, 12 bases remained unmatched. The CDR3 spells CASSLSPSGQGRNEQFF. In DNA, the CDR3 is TGTGCCAGCAGCTTATCACCCTCCGGACAGGGGAGGAATGAGCAGTTCTTC.

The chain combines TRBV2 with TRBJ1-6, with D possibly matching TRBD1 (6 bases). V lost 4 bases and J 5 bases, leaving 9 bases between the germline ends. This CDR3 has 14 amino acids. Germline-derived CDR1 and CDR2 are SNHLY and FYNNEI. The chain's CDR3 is CASSGQGNNSPLHF. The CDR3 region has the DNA TGTGCCAGCAGTGGGCAGGGGAATAATTCACCCCTCCACTTT.

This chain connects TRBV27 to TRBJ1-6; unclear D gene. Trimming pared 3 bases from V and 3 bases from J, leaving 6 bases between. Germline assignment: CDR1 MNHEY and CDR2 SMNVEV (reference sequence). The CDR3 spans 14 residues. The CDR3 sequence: CASSFGIYNSPLHF. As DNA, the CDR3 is TGTGCCAGCAGTTTCGGGATCTATAATTCACCCCTCCACTTT.

The chain's CDR3 is CASSFLGSKEGEQYF. The CDR3, as DNA: TGTGCCAGCAGCTTCCTGGGGAGTAAGGAGGGCGAGCAGTACTTC. The rearrangement uses TRBV11-2 and TRBJ2-7; weak D call: TRBD2 (6 bases). Germline loops: CDR1 SGHAT, CDR2 FQNNGV. The V and J ends lost 3 bases and 6 bases respectively, with 18 bases between them. The CDR3 consists of 15 residues.

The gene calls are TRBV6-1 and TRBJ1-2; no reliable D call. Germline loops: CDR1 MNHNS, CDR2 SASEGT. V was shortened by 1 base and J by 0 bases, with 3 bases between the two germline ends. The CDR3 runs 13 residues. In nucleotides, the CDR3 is TGTGCCAGCAGTGAAGGGCCTAACTATGGCTACACCTTC. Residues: CASSEGPNYGYTF.

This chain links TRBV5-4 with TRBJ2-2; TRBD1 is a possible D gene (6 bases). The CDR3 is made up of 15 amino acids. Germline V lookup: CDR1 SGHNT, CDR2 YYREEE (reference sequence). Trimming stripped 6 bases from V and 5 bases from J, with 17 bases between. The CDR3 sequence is CASTIAGAETGELFF. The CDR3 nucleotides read TGTGCCAGCACTATCGCAGGGGCGGAGACCGGGGAGCTGTTTTTT.

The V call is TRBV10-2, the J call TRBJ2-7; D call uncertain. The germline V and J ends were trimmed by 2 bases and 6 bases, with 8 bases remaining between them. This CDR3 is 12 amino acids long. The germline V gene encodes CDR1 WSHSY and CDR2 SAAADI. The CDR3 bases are TGCGCCAGCAGTGAGGGCAGGCTCGAGCAGTACTTC. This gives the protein CASSEGRLEQYF.

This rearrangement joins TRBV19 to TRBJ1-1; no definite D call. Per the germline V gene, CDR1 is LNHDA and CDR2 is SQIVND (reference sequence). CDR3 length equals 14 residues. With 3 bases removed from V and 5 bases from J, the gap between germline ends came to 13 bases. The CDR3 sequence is CASSITLNSTEAFF. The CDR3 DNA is TGTGCCAGTAGTATCACTCTAAATAGTACTGAAGCTTTCTTT.

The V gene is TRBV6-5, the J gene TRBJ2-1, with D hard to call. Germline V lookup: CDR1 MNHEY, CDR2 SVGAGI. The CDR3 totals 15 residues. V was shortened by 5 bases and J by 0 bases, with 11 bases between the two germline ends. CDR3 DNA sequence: TGTGCCAGCAGTCCGACTTGGAGCTCCTACAATGAGCAGTTCTTC. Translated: CASSPTWSSYNEQFF.

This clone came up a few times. Written as DNA, the CDR3 is TGTGCCAGCAGGGGAGGGAGCTATGGCTACACCTTC. Its translation is CASRGGSYGYTF. The genes are TRBV2 and TRBJ1-2; D is unclear. Trimming removed 6 bases from V and 4 bases from J, with 9 bases in between. The germline gives CDR1 SNHLY, CDR2 FYNNEI. The CDR3 runs to 12 residues.

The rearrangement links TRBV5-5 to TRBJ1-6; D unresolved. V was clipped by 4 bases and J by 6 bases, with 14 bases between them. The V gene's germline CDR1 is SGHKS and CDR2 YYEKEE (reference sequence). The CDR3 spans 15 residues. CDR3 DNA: TGTGCCAGCAGCGAGCGGGGTCCGGGTAATTCACCCCTCCACTTT. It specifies CASSERGPGNSPLHF.

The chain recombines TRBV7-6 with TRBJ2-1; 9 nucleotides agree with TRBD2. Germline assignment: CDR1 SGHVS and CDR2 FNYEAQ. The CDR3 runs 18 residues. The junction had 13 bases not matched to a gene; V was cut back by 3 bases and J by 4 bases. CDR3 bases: TGTGCCAGCAGCTTGAGGGGTACTCGCGGGGGGGCTTACAATGAGCAGTTCTTC. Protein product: CASSLRGTRGGAYNEQFF.

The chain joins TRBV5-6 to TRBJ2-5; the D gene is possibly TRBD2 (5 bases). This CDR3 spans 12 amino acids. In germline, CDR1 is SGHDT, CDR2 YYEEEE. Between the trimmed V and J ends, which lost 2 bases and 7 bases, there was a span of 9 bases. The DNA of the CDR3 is TGTGCCAGCAGCTTTACTCGGGGGACCCAGTACTTC. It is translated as CASSFTRGTQYF.

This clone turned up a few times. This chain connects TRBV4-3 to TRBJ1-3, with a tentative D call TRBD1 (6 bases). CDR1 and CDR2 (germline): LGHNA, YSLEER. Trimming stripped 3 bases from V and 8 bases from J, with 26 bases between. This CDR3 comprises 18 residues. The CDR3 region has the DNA TGCGCCAGCAGCCAGGGGCCCATTGGGCCCGGGACATCAGACACCATATATTTT. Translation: CASSQGPIGPGTSDTIYF.

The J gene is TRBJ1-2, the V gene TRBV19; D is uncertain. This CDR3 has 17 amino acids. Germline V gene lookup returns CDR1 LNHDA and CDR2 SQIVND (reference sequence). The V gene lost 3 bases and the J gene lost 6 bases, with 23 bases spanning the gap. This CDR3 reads CASSIFPTHAGNHGYTF. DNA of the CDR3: TGTGCCAGTAGTATTTTTCCGACCCACGCGGGAAACCATGGCTACACCTTC. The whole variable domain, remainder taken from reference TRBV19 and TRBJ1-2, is DGGITQSPKYLFRKEGQNVTLSCEQNLNHDAMYWYRQDPGQGLRLIYYSQIVNDFQKGDIAEGYSVSREKKESFPLTVTSAQKNPTAFYLCASSIFPTHAGNHGYTFGSGTRLTVV.

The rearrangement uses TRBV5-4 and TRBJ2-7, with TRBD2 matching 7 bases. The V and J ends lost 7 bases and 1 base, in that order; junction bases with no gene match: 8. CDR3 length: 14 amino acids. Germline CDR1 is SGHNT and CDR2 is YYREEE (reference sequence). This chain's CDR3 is CASAPAGRSYEQYF. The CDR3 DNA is TGTGCCAGCGCCCCCGCCGGGAGGTCCTACGAGCAGTACTTC.

The chain's CDR3 is CASSKGLAGVEGIEQFF. The CDR3 coding sequence is TGTGCCAGTAGTAAGGGACTAGCGGGAGTCGAGGGCATTGAGCAGTTCTTC. The chain employs TRBV19 and TRBJ2-1; 14 nucleotides line up with TRBD2. The V segment lost 4 bases and the J segment 9 bases; nucleotides outside the gene matches: 11. The CDR3 covers 17 residues. The germline V gene has CDR1 LNHDA and CDR2 SQIVND (reference sequence). Filled out from reference TRBV19 and TRBJ2-1, the complete variable domain reads DGGITQSPKYLFRKEGQNVTLSCEQNLNHDAMYWYRQDPGQGLRLIYYSQIVNDFQKGDIAEGYSVSREKKESFPLTVTSAQKNPTAFYLCASSKGLAGVEGIEQFFGPGTRLTVL.

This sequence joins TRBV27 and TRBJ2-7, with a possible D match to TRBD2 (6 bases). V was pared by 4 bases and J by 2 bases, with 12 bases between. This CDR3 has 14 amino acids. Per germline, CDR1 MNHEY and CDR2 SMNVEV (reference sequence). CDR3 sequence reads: CASSSTRGPYEQYF. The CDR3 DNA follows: TGTGCCAGCAGTTCGACTAGAGGGCCCTACGAGCAGTACTTC.

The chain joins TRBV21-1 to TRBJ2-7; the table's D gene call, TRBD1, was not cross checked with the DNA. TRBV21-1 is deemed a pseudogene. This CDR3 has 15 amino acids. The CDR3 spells CASSHTGTGAYEQYF. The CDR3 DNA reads TGTGCCAGCAGCCACACCGGGACAGGGGCCTACGAGCAGTACTTC.